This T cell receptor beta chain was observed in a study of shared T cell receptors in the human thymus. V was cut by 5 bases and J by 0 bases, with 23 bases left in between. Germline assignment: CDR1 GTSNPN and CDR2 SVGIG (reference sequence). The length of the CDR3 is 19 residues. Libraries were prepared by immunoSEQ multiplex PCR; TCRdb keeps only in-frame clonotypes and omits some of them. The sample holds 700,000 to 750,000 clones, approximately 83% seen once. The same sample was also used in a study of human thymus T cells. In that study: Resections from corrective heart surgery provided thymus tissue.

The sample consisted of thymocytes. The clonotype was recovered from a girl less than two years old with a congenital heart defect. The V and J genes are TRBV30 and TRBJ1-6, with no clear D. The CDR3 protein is CAWGARGEWESSYNSPLHF. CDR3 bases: TGTGCCTGGGGCGCTCGCGGGGAATGGGAGAGCTCCTATAATTCACCCCTCCACTTT.